Below are 4 T cell receptor beta chains sequenced from a single sample in a study of graft-versus-host responses after intestinal transplantation. Assay: immunoSEQ multiplex PCR; the TCRdb copy retains only in-frame clones and omits some. The data show thousands of clones, with about 20% seen just once and roughly 5% held by the top ten. The sequences come from alloreactive CD4+ T cells from a mixed lymphocyte reaction culture, collected before transplantation. The subset is: CFSE-low proliferating T cells sorted from roughly six-day pre-transplant mixed lymphocyte reaction (GvH or HvG direction). The receptors derive from a human patient who was an organ donor for intestinal transplantation.

This clone was found a few times. The J gene is TRBJ2-3, the V gene TRBV5-1; D unresolved. The germline V gene encodes CDR1 SGHRS and CDR2 YFSETQ. Trimming pared 0 bases from V and 2 bases from J, leaving 10 bases between. The CDR3 totals 15 residues. Here the CDR3 reads CASSLEAAPTDTQYF. CDR3 DNA: TGCGCCAGCAGCTTGGAGGCGGCACCCACAGATACGCAGTATTTT.

The chain is built from TRBV6-5 and TRBJ1-6; unclear D gene. V was trimmed by 2 bases and J by 12 bases, leaving 14 bases between them. Germline V CDR1 and CDR2: MNHEY, SVGAGI. This CDR3 region has 14 residues. The CDR3 is CASSYVPNLLPLHF. The DNA for the CDR3 is TGTGCCAGCAGTTACGTTCCTAATTTACTACCCCTCCACTTT.

The chain recombines TRBV6-1 with TRBJ2-3; D is unclear. The CDR3 has 13 residues. Looked up from germline, CDR1 is MNHNS and CDR2 is SASEGT. The V and J ends lost 7 bases and 2 bases respectively, with 10 bases between them. In nucleotides, the CDR3 is TGTGCCAGCACTCATCCTAACACAGATACGCAGTATTTT. Its translation is CASTHPNTDTQYF.

The chain combines TRBV18 with TRBJ2-5; unclear D gene. The J call may be faulty, since TRBJ2-7 better matches the DNA end. Germline V gives CDR1 KGHSH, CDR2 LQKENI. This CDR3 is 11 amino acids long. The CDR3 region is CASSPGGEQYF. CDR3 coding DNA: TGTGCCAGCTCACCAGGCGGCGAGCAGTACTTC.